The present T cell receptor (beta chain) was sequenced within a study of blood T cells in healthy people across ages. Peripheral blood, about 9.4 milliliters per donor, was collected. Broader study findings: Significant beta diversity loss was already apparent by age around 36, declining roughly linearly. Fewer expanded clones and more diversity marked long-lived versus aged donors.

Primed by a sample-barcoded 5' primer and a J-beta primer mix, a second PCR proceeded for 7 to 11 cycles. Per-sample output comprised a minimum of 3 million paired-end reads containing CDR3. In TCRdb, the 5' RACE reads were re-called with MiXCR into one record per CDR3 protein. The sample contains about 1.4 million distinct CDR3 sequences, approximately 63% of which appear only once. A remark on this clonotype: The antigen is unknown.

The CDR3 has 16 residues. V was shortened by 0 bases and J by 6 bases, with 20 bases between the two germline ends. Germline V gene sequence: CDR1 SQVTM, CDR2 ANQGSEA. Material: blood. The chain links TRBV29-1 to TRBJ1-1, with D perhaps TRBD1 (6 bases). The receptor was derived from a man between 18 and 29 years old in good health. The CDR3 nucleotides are TGCAGCGTTGAAGATCCGGGGGGCCAGGGTCGCCCTGAAGCTTTCTTT. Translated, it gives CSVEDPGGQGRPEAFF.